The 13 T cell receptor beta chains presented below share a single source sample, sequenced in a study of CD8+CD57+ T cells in acquired aplastic anemia. TCR beta VDJ and CDR3 were profiled, and genomic DNA was the template. TCRdb called the reads again in MiXCR, with one record for every CDR3 protein. The data hold some 290,000 distinct CDR3 sequences, with 55% to 65% observed a single time. The sequenced sample was sorted CD4+, CD8+, or CD8+CD57+ T cells (not recorded which) from PBMCs. These receptors were collected from a human donor with severe aplastic anemia or a healthy control (not recorded which).

Notes on this clonotype: The CDR3 does not close with the conserved phenylalanine or tryptophan, likely indicating a read error. This sequence joins TRBV19 and TRBJ1-3, with D tentatively TRBD1 (5 bases). V was shortened by 3 bases and J by 0 bases, with 15 bases between the two germline ends. Per germline, CDR1 LNHDA and CDR2 SQIVND (reference sequence). The CDR3 consists of 17 residues. The CDR3 reads CASSIYRTTSSGNTIYV. As DNA, the CDR3 is TGTGCCAGTAGTATTTATCGGACAACCAGCTCTGGAAACACCATATATGTT.

This clonotype was detected many times. The CDR3 reads CSARDSAYEQYF. The CDR3 DNA sequence: TGCAGCGCCCGGGACAGTGCCTACGAGCAGTACTTC. This rearrangement joins TRBV29-1 to TRBJ2-7; 7 nucleotides line up with TRBD1. The CDR3 totals 12 residues. V lost 7 bases and J lost 2; bases outside the gene matches: 5. Germline V lookup: CDR1 SQVTM, CDR2 ANQGSEA.

This clonotype was counted a few times. V usage is TRBV10-3 and J usage is TRBJ2-3; D gene unclear. V was cut by 2 bases and J by 5 bases, with 8 bases left in between. This CDR3 contains 13 residues. Per the germline V gene, CDR1 is ENHRY and CDR2 is SYGVKD. CDR3 region: CAISEALGDTQYF. As DNA, the CDR3 is TGTGCCATCAGTGAGGCCTTGGGAGATACGCAGTATTTT.

The chain uses TRBV20-1 and TRBJ2-1; D remains unclear. In germline, CDR1 is DFQATT, CDR2 SNEGSKA (reference sequence). Trimming shortened V by 3 bases and J by 8 bases, and 5 bases separated the two germline ends. The CDR3 extends over 10 amino acids. In nucleotides, the CDR3 is TGCAGTGCTAGTCTCCATGAGCAGTTCTTC. Translated: CSASLHEQFF.

The genes are TRBV7-2 and TRBJ2-3; TRBD2 aligns across 13 bases. This CDR3 contains 16 residues. Germline V gene lookup returns CDR1 SGHTA and CDR2 FQGNSA. Trimming cost V 6 bases and J 2 bases; bases outside gene matches: 5. CDR3 nucleotides: TGTGCCAGCAGGCTCGGGACTAGCGGGATCACAGATACGCAGTATTTT. It yields the protein CASRLGTSGITDTQYF.

The rearrangement uses TRBV20-1 and TRBJ2-7; a possible D gene is TRBD1 (5 bases). The CDR3 is made up of 12 amino acids. The germline V gene encodes CDR1 DFQATT and CDR2 SNEGSKA (reference sequence). V lost 5 bases and J lost 1, with 9 bases in between. CDR3 sequence reads: CSAQTGSYEQYF. The CDR3 bases are TGCAGTGCTCAAACAGGTTCCTACGAGCAGTACTTC.

V and J are TRBV15 and TRBJ1-3; D not certain. Trimming took off 0 bases at V and 4 bases at J, with 13 bases between the two ends. CDR1 and CDR2 from the germline V gene are LNHNV and YYDKDF (reference sequence). This CDR3 region has 16 residues. CDR3 sequence: CATSRDSVGAGNTIYF. The CDR3 nucleotides are TGTGCCACCAGCAGAGATTCGGTGGGTGCCGGAAACACCATATATTTT.

The V call is TRBV20-1, the J call TRBJ1-4; 8 positions match TRBD1. From germline, CDR1 is DFQATT and CDR2 SNEGSKA (reference sequence). The ends lost 3 bases at V and 5 bases at J; junction bases unmatched: 5. This CDR3 comprises 14 residues. The chain's CDR3 is CSASRRQGNEKLFF. The CDR3 region has the DNA TGCAGTGCTAGTCGGCGACAGGGGAATGAAAAACTGTTTTTT.

This clonotype was detected a few times. V gene TRBV7-9 combines with J gene TRBJ2-1; TRBD2 agrees at 11 bases. The CDR3 totals 16 residues. Germline V gene sequence: CDR1 SEHNR, CDR2 FQNEAQ (reference sequence). With 5 bases clipped from V and 6 bases from J, the junction kept 9 bases outside the gene matches. The CDR3 here is CASSPGTSGPVNEQFF. For the CDR3, the DNA is TGTGCCAGCAGCCCCGGGACTAGCGGACCAGTCAATGAGCAGTTCTTC.

The chain joins TRBV5-1 to TRBJ2-5, with D perhaps TRBD1 (5 bases). Germline values: CDR1 SGHRS, CDR2 YFSETQ. V shed 3 bases and J shed 7 bases, with 13 bases lying between them. This CDR3 has 13 residues. CDR3 sequence: CASSYSRDGTQYF. The CDR3 DNA reads TGCGCCAGCAGCTATTCCAGGGATGGGACCCAGTACTTC.

This clonotype showed up just a few times. V and J are TRBV7-9 and TRBJ2-7; tentatively, D is TRBD1 (6 bases). Trimming removed 4 bases from V and 6 bases from J, with 10 bases in between. The germline V gene encodes CDR1 SEHNR and CDR2 FQNEAQ (reference sequence). CDR3 length: 12 residues. CDR3 sequence (DNA): TGTGCCAGCAGCTGGGTACAGGGCGAGCAGTACTTC. It translates to CASSWVQGEQYF.

This chain uses TRBV7-3 with TRBJ2-5, with TRBD2 matching over 10 bases. Germline V CDR1 and CDR2: SGHTA, FQGTGA. Germline trimming cut 6 bases from V and 5 bases from J; bases unmatched to any gene: 6. The CDR3 spans 14 residues. The CDR3 sequence: CASSASSGGETQYF. The CDR3 DNA sequence: TGTGCCAGCAGTGCTTCTAGCGGGGGTGAGACCCAGTACTTC.

This clonotype was counted at least ten times. The chain joins TRBV4-1 to TRBJ1-3, with D hard to call. The CDR3 consists of 17 residues. The V and J ends lost 0 bases and 2 bases respectively, with 14 bases between them. Germline CDR1 reads MGHRA; CDR2 reads YSYEKL. Here the CDR3 reads CASSQDLSVNTGNTIYF. CDR3 coding DNA: TGCGCCAGCAGCCAAGATTTATCAGTCAACACTGGAAACACCATATATTTT.